The T cell receptor (beta chain) under discussion was sequenced for a study of shared clonotypes between healthy human individuals. Study results and caveats: There were few donors, and this limited the genetic and exposure-history diversity represented.

The ends were cut back, 5 bases at V and 3 bases at J, with 18 bases in the middle. CDR3 length: 16 residues. Germline CDR1 and CDR2: LNHDA and SQIVND (reference sequence). Of note for this clone: The antigen remains undetermined.

Adult donors, all healthy and HIV-negative, had no recent acute infections or vaccinations. Each subset's genomic DNA was shared equally among a number of immunoSEQ plates. Assay: immunoSEQ multiplex PCR; the TCRdb copy retains only in-frame clones and omits some. The sample has about half a million clones, over 70% seen once. The gene calls are TRBV19 and TRBJ2-3, with D possibly being TRBD1 (6 bases). The sequencing sample was made of PBMCs. The receptor comes from a woman in her forties in good health. Some clones in this sample may be carry-over from other donors' samples. This chain's CDR3 is CASSPRSRGGTDTQYF. Written as DNA, the CDR3 is TGTGCCAGTAGTCCCCGGAGCAGGGGCGGAACAGATACGCAGTATTTT.